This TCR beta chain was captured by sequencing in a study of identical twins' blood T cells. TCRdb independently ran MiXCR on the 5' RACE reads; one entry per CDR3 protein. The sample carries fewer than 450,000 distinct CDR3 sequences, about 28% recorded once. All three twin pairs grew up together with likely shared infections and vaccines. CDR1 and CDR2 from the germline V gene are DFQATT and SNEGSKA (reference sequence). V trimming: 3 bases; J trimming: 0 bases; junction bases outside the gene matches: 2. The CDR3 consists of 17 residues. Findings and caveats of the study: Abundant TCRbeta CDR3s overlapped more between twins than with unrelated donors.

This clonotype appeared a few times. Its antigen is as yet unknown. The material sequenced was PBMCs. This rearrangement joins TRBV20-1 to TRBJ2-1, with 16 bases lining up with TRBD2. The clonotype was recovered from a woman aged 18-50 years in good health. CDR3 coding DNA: TGCAGTGCTAGGGGACTAGCGGGAGGGCCCTCCTACAATGAGCAGTTCTTC. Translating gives CSARGLAGGPSYNEQFF.